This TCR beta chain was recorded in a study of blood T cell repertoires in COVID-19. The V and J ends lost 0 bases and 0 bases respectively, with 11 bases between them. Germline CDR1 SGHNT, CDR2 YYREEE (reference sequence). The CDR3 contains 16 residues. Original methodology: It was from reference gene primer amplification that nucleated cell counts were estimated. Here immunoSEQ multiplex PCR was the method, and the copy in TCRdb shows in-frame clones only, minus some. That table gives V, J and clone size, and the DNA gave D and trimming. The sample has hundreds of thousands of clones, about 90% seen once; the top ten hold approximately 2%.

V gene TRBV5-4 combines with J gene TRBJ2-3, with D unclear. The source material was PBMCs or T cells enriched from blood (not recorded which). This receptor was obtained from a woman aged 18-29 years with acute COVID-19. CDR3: CASSLERSLSTDTQYF. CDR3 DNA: TGTGCCAGCAGCTTGGAGAGGAGCCTTAGCACAGATACGCAGTATTTT.